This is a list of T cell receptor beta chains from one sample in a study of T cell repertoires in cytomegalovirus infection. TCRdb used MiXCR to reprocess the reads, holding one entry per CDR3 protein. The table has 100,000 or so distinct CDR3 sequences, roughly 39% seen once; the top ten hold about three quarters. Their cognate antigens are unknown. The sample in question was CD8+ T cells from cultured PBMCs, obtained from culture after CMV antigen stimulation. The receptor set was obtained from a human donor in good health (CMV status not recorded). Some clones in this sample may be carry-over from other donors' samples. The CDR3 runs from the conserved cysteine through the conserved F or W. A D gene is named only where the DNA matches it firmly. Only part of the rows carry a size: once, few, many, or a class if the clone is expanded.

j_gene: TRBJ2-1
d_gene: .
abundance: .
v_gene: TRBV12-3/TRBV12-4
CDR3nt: TGTGCCAGCAGTTTTTGGGAGTCCTACAATGAGCAGTTCTTC
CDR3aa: CASSFWESYNEQFF

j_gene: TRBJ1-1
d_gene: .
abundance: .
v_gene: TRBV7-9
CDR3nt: TGTGCCAGCAGCTCAAACTCGTCACCGGGCGAAGCTTTCTTT
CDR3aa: CASSSNSSPGEAFF

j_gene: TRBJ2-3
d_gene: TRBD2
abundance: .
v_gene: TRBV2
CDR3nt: TGTGCCACTTCTAGCGGGGGGGGAGATACGCAGTATTTT
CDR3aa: CATSSGGGDTQYF

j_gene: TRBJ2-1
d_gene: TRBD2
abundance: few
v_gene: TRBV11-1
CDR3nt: TGTGCCAGCAGCTTAGTGACTAGCGCTGAGCAGTTCTTC
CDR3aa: CASSLVTSAEQFF

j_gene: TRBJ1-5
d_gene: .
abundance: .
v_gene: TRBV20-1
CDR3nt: TGCAGTGCTAGAGTCGGGGGGGGCGAGCAGCCCCAGCATTTT
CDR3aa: CSARVGGGEQPQHF

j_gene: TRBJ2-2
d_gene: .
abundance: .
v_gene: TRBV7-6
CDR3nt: TGTGCCAGCAGCGCGGGCGTGGGCAAGGGGCGAGGTGAACTGTTTTTT
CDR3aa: CASSAGVGKGRGELFF

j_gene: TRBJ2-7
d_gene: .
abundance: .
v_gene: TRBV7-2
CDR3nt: TGTGCCAGCAGCTCAGACTTACCCTACGAGCAGTACTTC
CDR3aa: CASSSDLPYEQYF

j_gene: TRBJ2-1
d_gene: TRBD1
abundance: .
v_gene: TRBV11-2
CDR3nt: TGTGCCAGCTACGAATCCGGGACAGGGAGGGGTGAGCAGTTCTTC
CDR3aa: CASYESGTGRGEQFF

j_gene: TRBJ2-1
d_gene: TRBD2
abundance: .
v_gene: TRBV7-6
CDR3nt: TGTGCCAGCAGCTTAGAGATAGCGGGGGCCTACAATGAGCAGTTCTTC
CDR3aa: CASSLEIAGAYNEQFF

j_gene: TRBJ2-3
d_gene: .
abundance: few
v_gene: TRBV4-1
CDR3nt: TGCGCCAGCAGCCAGGTCATCGGGGCAGATACGCAGTATTTT
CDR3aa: CASSQVIGADTQYF

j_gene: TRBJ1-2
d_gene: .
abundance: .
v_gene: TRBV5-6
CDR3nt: TGTGCCAGCAGATTTACAGGGATTTTAGCGGATGGCTACACCTTC
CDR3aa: CASRFTGILADGYTF

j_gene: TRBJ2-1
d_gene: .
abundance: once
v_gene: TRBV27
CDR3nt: TGTGCCAGCAGTATACTAGCCGGGGCCTACAATGAGCAGTTCTTC
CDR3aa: CASSILAGAYNEQFF

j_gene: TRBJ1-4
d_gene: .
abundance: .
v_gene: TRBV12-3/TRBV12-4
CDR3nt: TGTGCCAGCAGTTTGGCCCCGTTACTATCCGCGGGAGGCGGTGAAAAACTGTTTTTT
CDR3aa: CASSLAPLLSAGGGEKLFF

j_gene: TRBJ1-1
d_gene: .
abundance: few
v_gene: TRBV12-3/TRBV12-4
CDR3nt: TGTGCCAGCAGACCTCCACCTACCACTGAAGCTTTCTTT
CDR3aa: CASRPPPTTEAFF

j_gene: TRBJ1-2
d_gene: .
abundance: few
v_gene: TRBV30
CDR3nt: TGTGCCTGGATCGACGACAAGGGCCTCAGCTATGGCTACACCTTC
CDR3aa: CAWIDDKGLSYGYTF

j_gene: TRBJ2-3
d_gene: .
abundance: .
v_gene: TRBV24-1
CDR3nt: TGTGCCACCAGTGAGCTCCATTCAGATACGCAGTATTTT
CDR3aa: CATSELHSDTQYF

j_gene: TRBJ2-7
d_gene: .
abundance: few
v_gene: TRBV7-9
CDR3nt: TGTGCCAGCAGCCAGGCGGGGCTCTACGAGCAGTACTTC
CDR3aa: CASSQAGLYEQYF

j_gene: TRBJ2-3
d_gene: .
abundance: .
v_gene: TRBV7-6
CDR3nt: TGTGCCAGCAGCCCCCCGCCCGTCGATACGCAGTATTTT
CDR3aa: CASSPPPVDTQYF

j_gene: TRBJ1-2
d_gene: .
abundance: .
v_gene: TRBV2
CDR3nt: TGTGCCAGCATAGCAGGGGCGAATGGCTACACCTTC
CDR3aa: CASIAGANGYTF

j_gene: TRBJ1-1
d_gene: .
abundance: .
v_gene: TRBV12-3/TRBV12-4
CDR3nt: TGTGCCAGCAGTGCGGGGGTTATCACTGAAGCTTTCTTT
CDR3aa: CASSAGVITEAFF

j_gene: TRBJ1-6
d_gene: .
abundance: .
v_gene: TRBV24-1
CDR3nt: TGTGCCACCAGGATACCCGGCGGTAATTCACCCCTCCACTTT
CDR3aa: CATRIPGGNSPLHF

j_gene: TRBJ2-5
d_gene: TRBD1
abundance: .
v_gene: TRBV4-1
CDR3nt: TGCGCCAGCAGCCAAGATCGAGGACAGGAAGAGACCCAGTACTTC
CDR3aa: CASSQDRGQEETQYF

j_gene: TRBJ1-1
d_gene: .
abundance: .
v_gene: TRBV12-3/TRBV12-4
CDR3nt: TGTACCAGCAGTTTAGTCCCAGGGAACACTGAAGCTTTCTTT
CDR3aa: CTSSLVPGNTEAFF

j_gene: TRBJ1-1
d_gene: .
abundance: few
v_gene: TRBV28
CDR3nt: TGTGCCAGCAGTTTCCGAAGACGTCAAACCCCCTTCTTT
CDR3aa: CASSFRRRQTPFF

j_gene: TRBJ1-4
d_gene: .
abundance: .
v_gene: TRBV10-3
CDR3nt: TGTGCCATCAGTGAGCTCGCCCGGGGAATGGGTGAAAAACTGTTTTTT
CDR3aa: CAISELARGMGEKLFF

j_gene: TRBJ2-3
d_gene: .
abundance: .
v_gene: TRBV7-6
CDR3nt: TGTGCCAGCAGCTTAACAGGTGGTGGGACAGATACGCAGTATTTT
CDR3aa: CASSLTGGGTDTQYF

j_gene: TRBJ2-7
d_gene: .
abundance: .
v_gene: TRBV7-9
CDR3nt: TGTGCCAGCAGCGTGAGCAACCCCTACGAGCAGTACTTC
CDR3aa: CASSVSNPYEQYF

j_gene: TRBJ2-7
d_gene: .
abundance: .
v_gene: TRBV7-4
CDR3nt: TGTGCCAGCAGCTCGACAGTTTACGAGCAGTACTTC
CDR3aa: CASSSTVYEQYF

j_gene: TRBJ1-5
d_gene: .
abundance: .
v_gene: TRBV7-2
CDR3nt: TGTGCCAGCAGCACACGTACAGGGAGGGGCGACCAGCCCCAGCATTTT
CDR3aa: CASSTRTGRGDQPQHF

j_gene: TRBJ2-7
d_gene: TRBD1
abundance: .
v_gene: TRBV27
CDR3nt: TGTGCCAGCAGTTTCGTACAGGGGGCTTACGAGCAGTACTTC
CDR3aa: CASSFVQGAYEQYF

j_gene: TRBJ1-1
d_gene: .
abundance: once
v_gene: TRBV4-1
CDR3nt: TGCGCCAGCAACCAAGTCGCTGGACAGAGTGCTACGAACACTGAAGCTTTCTTT
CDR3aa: CASNQVAGQSATNTEAFF

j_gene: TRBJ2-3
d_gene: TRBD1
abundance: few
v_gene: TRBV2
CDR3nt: TGTGCCAGCAGTGTGGGACAGGGGGCACCTACGCAGTATTTT
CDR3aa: CASSVGQGAPTQYF

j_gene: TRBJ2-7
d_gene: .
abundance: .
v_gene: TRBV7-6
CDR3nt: TGTGCCAGCAGCTTAGATCGAAATCGCGGGGACTCCTACGAGCAGTACTTC
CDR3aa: CASSLDRNRGDSYEQYF

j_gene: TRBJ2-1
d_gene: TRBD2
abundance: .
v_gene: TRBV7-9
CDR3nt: TGTGCCAGCAGCCGGCCTGGCGGGGGAGACTCCGTCTCCTACAATGAGCAGTTCTTC
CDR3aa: CASSRPGGGDSVSYNEQFF

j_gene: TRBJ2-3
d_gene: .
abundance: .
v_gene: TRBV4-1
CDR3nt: TGCGCCAGCAGCCAAATTGCGGGGGCCACAGATACGCAGTATTTT
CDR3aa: CASSQIAGATDTQYF

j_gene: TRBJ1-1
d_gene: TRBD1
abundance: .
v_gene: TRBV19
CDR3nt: TGTGCCAGTAGCAGTCGGGACAGGGAGGATACTGAAGCTTTCTTT
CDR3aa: CASSSRDREDTEAFF